One sample yielded the 8 T cell receptor beta chains listed below, sequenced in a study of T cell responses to AZD1222 COVID-19 vaccine. TCRdb keeps only in-frame clones here, not all; method: immunoSEQ multiplex PCR. Among about 150,000 clones listed, about 89% were seen once. The specimen was peripheral blood, collected 28 days after the second AZD1222 dose. Receptors originate from an adult who received the AZD1222 COVID-19 vaccine.

V and J are TRBV2 and TRBJ1-5; the match to TRBD1 covers 7 bases. The CDR3 contains 13 residues. The V gene end was trimmed by 8 bases and the J gene end by 4 bases; junction bases not matched to a gene: 5. Looked up from germline, CDR1 is SNHLY and CDR2 is FYNNEI. CDR3 sequence (DNA): TGTGCCAGCTCGGGACAGTCAAATCAGCCCCAGCATTTT. The encoded protein is CASSGQSNQPQHF.

This sequence joins TRBV4-1 and TRBJ2-1, with 7 bases aligning to TRBD2. CDR1 is MGHRA and CDR2 is YSYEKL in the germline V gene. Trimming removed 4 bases from V and 6 bases from J; junction bases left unmatched: 3. This CDR3 is 13 amino acids long. As DNA, the CDR3 is TGCGCCAGCAGCCCCCGGACTAGCAATGAGCAGTTCTTC. It is translated as CASSPRTSNEQFF.

V is TRBV5-1 and J is TRBJ1-2, with D maybe TRBD1 (6 bases). Germline V gene sequence: CDR1 SGHRS, CDR2 YFSETQ. CDR3 length equals 15 residues. The germline V and J ends were trimmed by 1 base and 9 bases, with 19 bases remaining between them. In DNA, the CDR3 is TGCGCCAGCAGCTTGAATGTCATGGGGGCCCCTCGCTACACCTTC. Its translation: CASSLNVMGAPRYTF.

V and J are TRBV28 and TRBJ1-1; D not certain. The CDR3 spans 13 residues. Per the germline V gene, CDR1 is MDHEN and CDR2 is SYDVKM. V lost 9 bases and J lost 0, with 11 bases in between. CDR3 nucleotides: TGTGCCAGTTGGACGGTCATGAACACTGAAGCTTTCTTT. Its translation: CASWTVMNTEAFF.

This clone was seen a single time. The V call is TRBV6-5, the J call TRBJ1-2, with 8 bases lining up with TRBD1. CDR1 and CDR2 (germline): MNHEY, SVGAGI. The V and J ends lost 1 base and 2 bases, in that order; junction bases with no gene match: 3. This CDR3 is built from 15 residues. CDR3 protein: CASSYLDRANYGYTF. CDR3 nucleotides: TGTGCCAGCAGTTACTTGGACAGGGCAAACTATGGCTACACCTTC.

This chain connects TRBV6-5 to TRBJ2-7; D possibly corresponds to TRBD1 (6 bases). CDR1 and CDR2 (germline): MNHEY, SVGAGI. The CDR3 length is 16 residues. Trimming took 2 bases from V and 2 from J, leaving 16 bases between them. The CDR3 DNA follows: TGTGCCAGCAGTTACGCTGGGACACACAATCCCTACGAGCAGTACTTC. As protein: CASSYAGTHNPYEQYF.

The genes are TRBV5-1 and TRBJ2-7; a possible D gene is TRBD2 (6 bases). The CDR3 totals 15 residues. V shed 1 base and J shed 6 bases, with 17 bases lying between them. The germline CDR1 and CDR2 sequences are SGHRS and YFSETQ. This CDR3 reads CASSLIGRGFSEQYF. DNA for the CDR3: TGCGCCAGCAGCTTGATCGGGAGAGGGTTCTCCGAGCAGTACTTC.

The chain joins TRBV19 to TRBJ2-1; 7 bases fit TRBD1. Trimming removed 3 bases from V and 5 bases from J; junction bases left unmatched: 13. This CDR3 contains 17 residues. Per germline, CDR1 LNHDA and CDR2 SQIVND (reference sequence). CDR3 nucleotide sequence: TGTGCCAGTAGTATGGGACAGCCCGCCTATTTGCACAATGAGCAGTTCTTC. This encodes CASSMGQPAYLHNEQFF.